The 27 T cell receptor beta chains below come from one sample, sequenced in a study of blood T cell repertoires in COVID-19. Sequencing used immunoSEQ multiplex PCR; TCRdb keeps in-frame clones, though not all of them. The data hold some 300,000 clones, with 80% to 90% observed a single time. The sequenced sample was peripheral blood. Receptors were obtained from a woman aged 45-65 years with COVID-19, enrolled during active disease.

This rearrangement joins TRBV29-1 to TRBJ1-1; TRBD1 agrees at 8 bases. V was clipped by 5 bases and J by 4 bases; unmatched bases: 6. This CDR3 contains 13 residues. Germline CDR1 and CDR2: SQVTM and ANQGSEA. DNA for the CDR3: TGCAGCGTTATGAGGGACAGGAGCACTGAAGCTTTCTTT. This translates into CSVMRDRSTEAFF.

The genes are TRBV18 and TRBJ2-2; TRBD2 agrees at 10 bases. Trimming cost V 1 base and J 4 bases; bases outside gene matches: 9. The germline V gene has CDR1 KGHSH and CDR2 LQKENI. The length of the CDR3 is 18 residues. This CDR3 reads CASSPRSSRTSGTGELFF. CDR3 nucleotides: TGTGCCAGCTCACCACGAAGTTCCCGGACTAGCGGCACCGGGGAGCTGTTTTTT. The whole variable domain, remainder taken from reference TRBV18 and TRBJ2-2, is NAGVMQNPRHLVRRRGQEARLRCSPMKGHSHVYWYRQLPEEGLKFMVYLQKENIIDESGMPKERFSAEFPKEGPSILRIQQVVRGDSAAYFCASSPRSSRTSGTGELFFGEGSRLTVL.

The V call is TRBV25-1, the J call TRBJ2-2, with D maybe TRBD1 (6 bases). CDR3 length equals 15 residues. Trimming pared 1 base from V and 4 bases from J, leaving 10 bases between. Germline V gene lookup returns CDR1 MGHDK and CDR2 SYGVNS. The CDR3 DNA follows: TGTGCCAGCAGTGAATTGGGGGCGGGCACCGGGGAGCTGTTTTTT. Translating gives CASSELGAGTGELFF.

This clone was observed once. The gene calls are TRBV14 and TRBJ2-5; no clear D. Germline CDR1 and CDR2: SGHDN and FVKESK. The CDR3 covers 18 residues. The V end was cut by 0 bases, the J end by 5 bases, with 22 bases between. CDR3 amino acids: CASSQEYRQAFHAETQYF. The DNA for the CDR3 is TGTGCCAGCAGCCAAGAGTACCGCCAGGCCTTCCACGCGGAGACCCAGTACTTC.

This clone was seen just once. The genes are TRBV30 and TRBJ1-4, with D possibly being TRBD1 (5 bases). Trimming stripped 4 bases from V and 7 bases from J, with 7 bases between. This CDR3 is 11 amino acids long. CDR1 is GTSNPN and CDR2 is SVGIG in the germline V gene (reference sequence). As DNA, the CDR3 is TGTGCCTGGAAAGGGGTTGAAAAACTGTTTTTT. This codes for CAWKGVEKLFF.

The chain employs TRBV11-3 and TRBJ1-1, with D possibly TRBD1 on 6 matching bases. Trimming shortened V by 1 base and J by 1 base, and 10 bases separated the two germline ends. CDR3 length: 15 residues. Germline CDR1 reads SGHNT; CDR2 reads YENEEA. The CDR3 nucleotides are TGTGCCAGCAGCTTAGTCTCGGGACAGAACACTGAAGCTTTCTTT. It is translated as CASSLVSGQNTEAFF.

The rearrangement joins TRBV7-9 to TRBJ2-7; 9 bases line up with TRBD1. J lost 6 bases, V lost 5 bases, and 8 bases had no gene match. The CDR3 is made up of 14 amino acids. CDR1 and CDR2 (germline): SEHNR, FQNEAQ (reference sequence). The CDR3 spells CASSLRTGVPEQYF. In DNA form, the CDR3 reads TGTGCCAGCAGCCTACGGACAGGGGTCCCCGAGCAGTACTTC.

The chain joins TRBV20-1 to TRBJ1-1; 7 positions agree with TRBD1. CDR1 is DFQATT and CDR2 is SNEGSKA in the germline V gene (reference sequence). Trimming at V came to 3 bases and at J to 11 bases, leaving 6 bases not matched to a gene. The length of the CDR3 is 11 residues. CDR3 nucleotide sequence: TGCAGTGCTAGGATACAGGGGCGGGCTTTCTTT. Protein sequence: CSARIQGRAFF.

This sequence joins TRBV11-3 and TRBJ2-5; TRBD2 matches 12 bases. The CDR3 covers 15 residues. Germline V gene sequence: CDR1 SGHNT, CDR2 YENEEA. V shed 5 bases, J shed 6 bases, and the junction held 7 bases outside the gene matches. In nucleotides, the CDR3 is TGTGCCAGCAGCGGCCGGACTAGCGGGAAACAGACCCAGTACTTC. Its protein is CASSGRTSGKQTQYF.

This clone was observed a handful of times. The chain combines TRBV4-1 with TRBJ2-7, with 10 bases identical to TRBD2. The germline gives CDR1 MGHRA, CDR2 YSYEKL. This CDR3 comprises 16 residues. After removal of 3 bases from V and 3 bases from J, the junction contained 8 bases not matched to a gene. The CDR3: CASSQDLSGRVYEQYF. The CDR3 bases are TGCGCCAGCAGCCAGGACCTAAGCGGGAGGGTCTACGAGCAGTACTTC.

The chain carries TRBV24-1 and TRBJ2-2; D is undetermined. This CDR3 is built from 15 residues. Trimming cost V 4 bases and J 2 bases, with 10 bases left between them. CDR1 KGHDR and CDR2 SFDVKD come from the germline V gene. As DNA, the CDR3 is TGTGCCACCAGTGACAGTATTCAAAACACCGGGGAGCTGTTTTTT. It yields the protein CATSDSIQNTGELFF.

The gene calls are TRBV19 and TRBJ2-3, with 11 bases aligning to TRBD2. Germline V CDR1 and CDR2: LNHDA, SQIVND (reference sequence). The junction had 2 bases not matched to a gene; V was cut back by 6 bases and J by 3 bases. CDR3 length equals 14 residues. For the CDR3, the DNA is TGTGCCAGTAGGAGACTAGCGGGAACAGATACGCAGTATTTT. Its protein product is CASRRLAGTDTQYF.

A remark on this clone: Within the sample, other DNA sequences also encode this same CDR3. Here the CDR3 DNA reads TGTGCCACCAGCAGAGTTCCGAGTGAAAAACTGTTTTTT. Its translation: CATSRVPSEKLFF. The chain is built from TRBV15 and TRBJ1-4; D is undetermined. This CDR3 contains 13 residues. Trimming left V 1 base short and J 7 bases short, with 7 bases between. Germline V gives CDR1 LNHNV, CDR2 YYDKDF (reference sequence).

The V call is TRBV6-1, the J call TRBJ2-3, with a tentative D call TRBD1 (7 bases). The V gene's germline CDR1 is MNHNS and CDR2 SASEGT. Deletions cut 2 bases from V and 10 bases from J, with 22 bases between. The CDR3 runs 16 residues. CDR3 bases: TGTGCCAGCAGTGAATCCCCCAGGGGGGCAGGTTATCCGCAGTATTTT. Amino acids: CASSESPRGAGYPQYF.

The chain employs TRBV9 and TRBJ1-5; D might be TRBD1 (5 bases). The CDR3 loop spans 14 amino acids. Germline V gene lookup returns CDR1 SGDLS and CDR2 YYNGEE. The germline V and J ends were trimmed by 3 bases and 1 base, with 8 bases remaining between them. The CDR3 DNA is TGTGCCAGCAGCGAGCAGGGAAGCAATCAGCCCCAGCATTTT. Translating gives CASSEQGSNQPQHF.

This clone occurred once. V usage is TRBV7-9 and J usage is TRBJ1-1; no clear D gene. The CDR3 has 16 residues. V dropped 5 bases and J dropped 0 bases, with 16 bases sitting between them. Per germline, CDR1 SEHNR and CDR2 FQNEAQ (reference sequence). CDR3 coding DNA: TGTGCCAGCAGCACCCCCGGTAGAGGATTGAACACTGAAGCTTTCTTT. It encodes CASSTPGRGLNTEAFF.

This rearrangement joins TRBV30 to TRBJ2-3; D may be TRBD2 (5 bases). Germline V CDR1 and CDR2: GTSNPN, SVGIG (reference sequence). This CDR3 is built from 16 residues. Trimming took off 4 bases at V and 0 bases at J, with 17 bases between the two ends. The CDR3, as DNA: TGTGCCTGGACGGTGGGAAAGAGGACTAGCACAGATACGCAGTATTTT. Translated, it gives CAWTVGKRTSTDTQYF.

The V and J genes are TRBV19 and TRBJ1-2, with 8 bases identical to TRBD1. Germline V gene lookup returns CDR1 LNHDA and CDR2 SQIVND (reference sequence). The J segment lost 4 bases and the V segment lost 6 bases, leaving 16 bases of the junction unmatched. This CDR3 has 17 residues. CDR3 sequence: CASRGTNRGRTIYGYTF. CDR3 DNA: TGTGCCAGTAGGGGGACCAACAGGGGGAGGACCATCTATGGCTACACCTTC.

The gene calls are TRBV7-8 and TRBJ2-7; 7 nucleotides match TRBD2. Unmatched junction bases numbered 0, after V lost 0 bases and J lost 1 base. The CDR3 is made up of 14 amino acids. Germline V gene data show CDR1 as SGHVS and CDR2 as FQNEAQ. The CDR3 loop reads CASSLAGGSYEQYF. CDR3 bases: TGTGCCAGCAGCTTAGCGGGAGGGTCCTACGAGCAGTACTTC. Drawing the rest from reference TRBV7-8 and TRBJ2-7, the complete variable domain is GAGVSQSPRYKVAKRGQDVALRCDPISGHVSLFWYQQALGQGPEFLTYFQNEAQLDKSGLPSDRFFAERPEGSVSTLKIQRTQQEDSAVYLCASSLAGGSYEQYFGPGTRLTVT.

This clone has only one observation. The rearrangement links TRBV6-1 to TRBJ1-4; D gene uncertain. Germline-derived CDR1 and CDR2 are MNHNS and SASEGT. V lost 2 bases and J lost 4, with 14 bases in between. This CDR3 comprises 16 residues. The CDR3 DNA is TGTGCCAGCAGTGAAAATTGGGCAGAGAATAATGAAAAACTGTTTTTT. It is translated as CASSENWAENNEKLFF.

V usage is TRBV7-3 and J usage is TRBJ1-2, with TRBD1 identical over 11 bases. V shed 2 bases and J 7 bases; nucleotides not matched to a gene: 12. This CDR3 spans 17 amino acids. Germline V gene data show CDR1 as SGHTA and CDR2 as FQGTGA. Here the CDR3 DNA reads TGTGCCAGCAGCTTACGGTCCGGGACAGGGGGGAACCCTGGCTACACCTTC. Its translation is CASSLRSGTGGNPGYTF.

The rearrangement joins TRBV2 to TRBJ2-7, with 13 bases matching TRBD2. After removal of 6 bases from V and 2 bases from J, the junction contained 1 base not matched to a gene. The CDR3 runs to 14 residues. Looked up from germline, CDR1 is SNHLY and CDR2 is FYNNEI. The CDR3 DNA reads TGTGCCAGCAGCGGACTAGCGGGAGCCTACGAGCAGTACTTC. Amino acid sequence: CASSGLAGAYEQYF.

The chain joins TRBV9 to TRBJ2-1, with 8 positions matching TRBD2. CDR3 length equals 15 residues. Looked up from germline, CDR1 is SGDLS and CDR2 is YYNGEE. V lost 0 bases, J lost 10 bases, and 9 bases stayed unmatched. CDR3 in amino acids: CASSVGPNSGKEQFF. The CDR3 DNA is TGTGCCAGCAGCGTAGGACCCAATAGCGGGAAAGAGCAGTTCTTC.

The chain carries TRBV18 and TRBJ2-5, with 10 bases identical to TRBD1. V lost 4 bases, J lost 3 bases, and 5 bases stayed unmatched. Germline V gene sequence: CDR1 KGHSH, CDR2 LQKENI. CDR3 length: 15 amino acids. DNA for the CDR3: TGTGCCAGCTCACGAATGGGGACAGGGGAAGAGACCCAGTACTTC. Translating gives CASSRMGTGEETQYF.

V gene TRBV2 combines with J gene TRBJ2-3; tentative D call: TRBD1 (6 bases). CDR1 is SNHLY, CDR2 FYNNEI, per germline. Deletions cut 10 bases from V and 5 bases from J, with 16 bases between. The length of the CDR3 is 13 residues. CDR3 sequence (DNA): TGTGCCAACAACAGGGACCCTCGAGATACGCAGTATTTT. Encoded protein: CANNRDPRDTQYF.

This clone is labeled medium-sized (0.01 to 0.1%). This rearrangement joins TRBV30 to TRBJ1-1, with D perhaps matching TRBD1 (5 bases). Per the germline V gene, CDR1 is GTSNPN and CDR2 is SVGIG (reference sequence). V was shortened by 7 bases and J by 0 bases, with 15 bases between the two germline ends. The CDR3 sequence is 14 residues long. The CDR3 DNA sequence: TGTGCCTCGGGGGGAGGGACCCTGAACACTGAAGCTTTCTTT. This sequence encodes CASGGGTLNTEAFF.

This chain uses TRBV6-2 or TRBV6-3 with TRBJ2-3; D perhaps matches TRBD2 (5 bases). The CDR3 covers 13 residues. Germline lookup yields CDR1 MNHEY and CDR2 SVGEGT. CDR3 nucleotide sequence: TGTGCAAACAGTGAGCGGCGCACAGATACGCAGTATTTT. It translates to CANSERRTDTQYF.